Following are 25 T cell receptor beta chains from one sample sequenced in a study of breast tumors, draining lymph nodes, adjacent tissues. TCRdb re-derived calls from the multiplex PCR reads in MiXCR, one entry per CDR3 protein. Here the sample spans 150,000 or so distinct CDR3 sequences, about 33% being singletons. Breast cancer patients provided tissue from their axillary draining lymph nodes. The sequencing sample was made of axillary lymph node tissue. The receptor set was obtained from a female donor with breast cancer. Some clones in this sample may be carry-over from other donors' samples.

This clonotype was recorded at least ten times. The rearrangement links TRBV9 to TRBJ1-6; no firm D call. Germline assignment: CDR1 SGDLS and CDR2 YYNGEE. V shed 1 base and J shed 4 bases, with 6 bases lying between them. This CDR3 has 14 amino acids. The CDR3 spells CASSVQFYNSPLHF. The CDR3, as DNA: TGTGCCAGCAGCGTACAGTTTTATAATTCACCCCTCCACTTT.

The rearrangement uses TRBV7-2 and TRBJ1-2; 10 bases match TRBD1. The CDR3 has 17 residues. Trimming cost V 0 bases and J 3 bases; bases outside gene matches: 7. Looked up from germline, CDR1 is SGHTA and CDR2 is FQGNSA. As DNA, the CDR3 is TGTGCCAGCAGCTTAGCGGCCAGGGGACAGGGGTACTATGGCTACACCTTC. Its protein product is CASSLAARGQGYYGYTF.

Details on this clonotype: A clone one base away is much larger, so this may be a read error. V is TRBV20-1 and J is TRBJ2-7; D is possibly TRBD2 (5 bases). CDR3 size: 14 residues. CDR1 is DFQATT and CDR2 is SNEGSKA in the germline V gene (reference sequence). The CDR3 reads CSGVTSASSSEQYF. CDR3 coding DNA: TGCAGTGGGGTAACTAGTGCCAGCTCCTCCGAGCAGTACTTC.

This clonotype was counted many times. The J gene is TRBJ2-7, the V gene TRBV30; D is perhaps TRBD1 (6 bases). Germline CDR1 reads GTSNPN; CDR2 reads SVGIG (reference sequence). V gave up 3 bases and J gave up 2 bases, with 11 bases separating them. This CDR3 has 13 residues. The CDR3 loop reads CAWSTGNTYEQYF. The CDR3 region has the DNA TGTGCCTGGAGCACAGGGAACACCTACGAGCAGTACTTC.

This clonotype was seen a single time. A read error is likely, as this CDR3 ends without the conserved phenylalanine or tryptophan. The chain employs TRBV18 and TRBJ2-1, with D perhaps TRBD1 (6 bases). This CDR3 has 16 residues. CDR1 KGHSH and CDR2 LQKENI come from the germline V gene. Trimming cost V 5 bases and J 0 bases, with 14 bases left between them. Here the CDR3 DNA reads TGTGCCAGCTCAGCGGCAGGGGCCATCTCCTACAATGAGCAGTTCCTC. As protein: CASSAAGAISYNEQFL.

Worth noting for this clonotype: A read error may produce the germline difference seen at one junction end. The chain combines TRBV12-3 or TRBV12-4 with TRBJ1-6, with 7 nucleotides matching TRBD1. CDR3 length: 14 residues. The CDR3 loop reads CASGFRGSTTPLHF. In nucleotides, the CDR3 is TGTGCCAGCGGTTTCAGGGGGAGTACGACACCCCTCCACTTT.

This clonotype was seen ten or more times. V usage is TRBV2 and J usage is TRBJ2-7; TRBD1 matches at 7 bases. V shed 6 bases and J 5 bases; nucleotides not matched to a gene: 7. Per the germline V gene, CDR1 is SNHLY and CDR2 is FYNNEI. This CDR3 comprises 13 residues. CDR3 DNA sequence: TGTGCCAGCAGCGGACAGGTGGTTAACGAGCAGTACTTC. It specifies CASSGQVVNEQYF.

This clonotype was detected ten times or more. A much bigger clone sits one base away, suggesting this may be a read error. The V call is TRBV6-5, the J call TRBJ2-5; TRBD1 matches 7 bases. This CDR3 is built from 13 residues. Trimming removed 6 bases from V and 2 bases from J; junction bases left unmatched: 3. CDR1 MNHEY and CDR2 SVGAGI come from the germline V gene. Written as DNA, the CDR3 is TGTGCCAGCAGGTCGGGACAGCAAGAGACCCAGTACTTC. This codes for CASRSGQQETQYF.

The chain has TRBV12-5 and TRBJ1-1; perhaps TRBD1 as D (5 bases). This CDR3 has 19 residues. Trimming took 0 bases from V and 0 from J, leaving 20 bases between them. CDR1 and CDR2 from the germline V gene are LGHNT and FRNRAP. The CDR3 DNA reads TGTGCTAGTGGTTTGGTAGTGAGGGGCGCGGCTGTGGTGAACACTGAAGCTTTCTTT. This encodes CASGLVVRGAAVVNTEAFF.

The chain has TRBV12-3 or TRBV12-4 and TRBJ2-3; D ambiguous. The CDR3 runs 10 residues. V gave up 4 bases and J gave up 11 bases, with 7 bases separating them. The CDR3, as DNA: TGTGCCAGCAGTTGGGATGAGCAGTATTTT. It specifies CASSWDEQYF.

A remark on this clonotype: A clone one base away is much larger, so this may be a read error. The V gene is TRBV5-1, the J gene TRBJ2-2, with D possibly matching TRBD2 (6 bases). The length of the CDR3 is 15 residues. Between the trimmed V and J ends, which lost 3 bases and 0 bases, there was a span of 9 bases. Looked up from germline, CDR1 is SGHRS and CDR2 is YFSETQ. CDR3 sequence (DNA): TGCGCCAGCAGCTGGGGAGGAGCGAACACCGGGGAGCTGTTTTTT. Translating gives CASSWGGANTGELFF.

In the case of this clonotype: Relative to the germline gene, one junction end is altered; a read error may explain this. The chain uses TRBV10-1 and TRBJ2-7; D not certain. The CDR3 runs 14 residues. Germline V lookup: CDR1 WNHNN, CDR2 SYGVQD (reference sequence). CDR3: CASSGGFGSYGQYF. The CDR3 nucleotides read TGCGCCAGCAGTGGAGGTTTTGGGTCTTACGGGCAGTACTTC.

The chain couples TRBV7-9 to TRBJ2-3; 7 nucleotides align to TRBD2. Trimming took 1 base from V and 11 from J; bases not matched to a gene: 12. The germline V gene has CDR1 SEHNR and CDR2 FQNEAQ (reference sequence). The CDR3 extends over 15 amino acids. The CDR3 coding sequence is TGTGCCAGCAGCTTAGACGGGGGGTACTACAATGAGCAGTATTTT. Protein sequence: CASSLDGGYYNEQYF.

As regards this clonotype: A read error may produce the germline difference seen at one junction end. The genes are TRBV15 and TRBJ2-7, with TRBD2 matching 7 bases. Germline V gene sequence: CDR1 LNHNV, CDR2 YYDKDF (reference sequence). The CDR3 length is 16 residues. This CDR3 is CASSRDITGGGYERYF. The CDR3 bases are TGTGCCTCCAGCAGAGACATAACTGGGGGAGGGTACGAGCGGTACTTC. The variable domain in full, completed from reference TRBV15 and TRBJ2-7, reads DAMVIQNPRYQVTQFGKPVTLSCSQTLNHNVMYWYQQKSSQAPKLLFHYYDKDFNNEADTPDNFQSRRPNTSFCFLDIRSPGLGDTAMYLCASSRDITGGGYERYFGPGTRLTVT.

This clonotype was found a few times. CDR3 amino acids: CASRFPGGGLGQGYTF. The CDR3 DNA sequence: TGTGCCAGCAGGTTCCCCGGGGGGGGGCTCGGACAAGGCTACACCTTC. The chain uses TRBV27 and TRBJ1-2, with D possibly TRBD1 on 6 matching bases. The V end lost 6 bases, the J end lost 8 bases, and 25 bases lay between the germline ends. This CDR3 comprises 16 residues. Per the germline V gene, CDR1 is MNHEY and CDR2 is SMNVEV (reference sequence).

The CDR3 loop reads CASSVRGQNTGELFF. The CDR3, as DNA: TGTGCCAGCAGTGTCAGGGGCCAGAACACCGGGGAGCTGTTTTTT. The chain is built from TRBV6-5 and TRBJ2-2; D might be TRBD1 (6 bases). Trimming took 5 bases from V and 1 from J, leaving 11 bases between them. Germline V lookup: CDR1 MNHEY, CDR2 SVGAGI. CDR3 length: 15 amino acids.

This clonotype was observed many times. V is TRBV12-3 or TRBV12-4 and J is TRBJ1-5; unclear D gene. V lost 2 bases, J lost 0 bases, and 8 bases lay in between. The CDR3 totals 15 residues. The CDR3 DNA sequence: TGTGCCAGCAGTTTACCCCCTTATAGCAATCAGCCCCAGCATTTT. This translates into CASSLPPYSNQPQHF.

This rearrangement joins TRBV9 to TRBJ1-2; tentatively, D is TRBD1 (5 bases). The CDR3 loop spans 15 amino acids. Trimming left V 0 bases short and J 4 bases short, with 13 bases between. Looked up from germline, CDR1 is SGDLS and CDR2 is YYNGEE. The DNA for the CDR3 is TGTGCCAGCAGCGTAGAGCAGGGAACGGTCTATGGCTACACCTTC. This translates into CASSVEQGTVYGYTF.

This clonotype was seen repeatedly, ten times or more. The V gene is TRBV6-5, the J gene TRBJ2-6, with TRBD2 as a possible D gene (6 bases). Trimming stripped 7 bases from V and 0 bases from J, with 16 bases between. The CDR3 covers 17 residues. Germline V gene data show CDR1 as MNHEY and CDR2 as SVGAGI. CDR3 residues: CASTVPGLSSGANVLTF. The CDR3 region has the DNA TGTGCCAGCACCGTCCCGGGACTGAGCTCTGGGGCCAACGTCCTGACTTTC.

In this sample, this clonotype turned up many times. The chain carries TRBV5-4 and TRBJ2-7, with D uncertain. Trimming took 1 base from V and 7 from J, leaving 15 bases between them. The CDR3 covers 14 residues. CDR1 is SGHNT and CDR2 is YYREEE in the germline V gene (reference sequence). The CDR3 here is CASSLIGAIGEQYF. In nucleotides, the CDR3 is TGTGCCAGCAGCTTGATCGGTGCTATTGGGGAGCAGTACTTC. The full variable domain, with the rest looked up from reference TRBV5-4 and TRBJ2-7, is ETGVTQSPTHLIKTRGQQVTLRCSSQSGHNTVSWYQQALGQGPQFIFQYYREEENGRGNFPPRFSGLQFPNYSSELNVNALELDDSALYLCASSLIGAIGEQYFGPGTRLTVT.

This clonotype occurred many times. The V call is TRBV29-1, the J call TRBJ1-2; 7 bases align to TRBD1. Losses at the gene ends were 4 bases for V and 6 bases for J; bases not matched to a gene: 14. The CDR3 is 15 amino acids. The germline gives CDR1 SQVTM, CDR2 ANQGSEA. The chain's CDR3 is CSVVSSGGTADGYTF. The DNA of the CDR3 is TGCAGCGTTGTATCGAGTGGGGGGACAGCGGATGGCTACACCTTC. The variable domain in full, completed from reference TRBV29-1 and TRBJ1-2, reads SAVISQKPSRDICQRGTSLTIQCQVDSQVTMMFWYRQQPGQSLTLIATANQGSEATYESGFVIDKFPISRPNLTFSTLTVSNMSPEDSSIYLCSVVSSGGTADGYTFGSGTRLTVV.

This clonotype came up many times. The chain combines TRBV12-3 or TRBV12-4 with TRBJ2-2, with 9 bases matching TRBD1. Unmatched junction bases numbered 6, after V lost 8 bases and J lost 5 bases. The CDR3 covers 14 residues. The CDR3 DNA is TGTGCCAGCGGGATACAGGGGGCAACCGGGGAGCTGTTTTTT. This encodes CASGIQGATGELFF.

The V and J genes are TRBV5-5 and TRBJ1-1; 8 positions agree with TRBD1. This CDR3 has 18 residues. Germline CDR1 and CDR2: SGHKS and YYEKEE (reference sequence). Trimming took 0 bases from V and 1 from J; bases not matched to a gene: 11. CDR3 sequence (DNA): TGTGCCAGCAGCTTGGCCTCGGGCAGGGGGCTTGGGAACACTGAAGCTTTCTTT. This encodes CASSLASGRGLGNTEAFF.

About this clonotype itself: Sequence at one end of the junction differs from germline and may be a read error. The V call is TRBV7-2, the J call TRBJ2-7, with TRBD1 identical over 9 bases. The CDR3 contains 16 residues. Germline V gives CDR1 SGHTA, CDR2 FQGNSA. CDR3 sequence: CAISHSAGQGSYEQYF. CDR3 coding DNA: TGTGCCATCAGCCACTCCGCAGGACAGGGGAGCTACGAGCAGTACTTC.

Details on this clonotype: This CDR3 fails to terminate in the conserved phenylalanine or tryptophan, so it likely reflects a read error. Because the CDR3's place on the DNA is in doubt, the DNA is left out and the CDR3 is given as listed by TCRdb. The V and J genes are TRBV2 and TRBJ2-5; the D call in the table, TRBD1, was not verified against the DNA. The germline CDR1 and CDR2 sequences are SNHLY and FYNNEI. Including both end residues, the CDR3 is 15 amino acids long. CDR3 protein: CASSGTGFDGYTFGS.